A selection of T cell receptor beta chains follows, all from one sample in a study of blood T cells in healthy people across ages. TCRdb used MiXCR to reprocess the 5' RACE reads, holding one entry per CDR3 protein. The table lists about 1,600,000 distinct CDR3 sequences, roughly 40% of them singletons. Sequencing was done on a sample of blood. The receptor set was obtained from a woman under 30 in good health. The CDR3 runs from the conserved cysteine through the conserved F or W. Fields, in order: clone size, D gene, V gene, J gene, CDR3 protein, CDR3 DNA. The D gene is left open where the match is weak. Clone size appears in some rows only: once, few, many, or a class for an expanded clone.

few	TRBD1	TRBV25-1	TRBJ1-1	CASRGTDEAFF	TGTGCCAGCAGGGGGACAGACGAAGCTTTCTTT
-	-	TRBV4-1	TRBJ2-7	CASSQVGGGKVEQYF	TGCGCCAGCAGCCAAGTAGGTGGGGGGAAGGTCGAGCAGTACTTC
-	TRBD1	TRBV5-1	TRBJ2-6	CASSLEGQGLLGGANVLTF	TGCGCCAGCAGCTTGGAGGGACAGGGGTTACTTGGTGGGGCCAACGTCCTGACTTTC
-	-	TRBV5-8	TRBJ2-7	CASSTRAPSPYEQYF	TGTGCCAGCAGCACCCGGGCCCCGAGTCCCTACGAGCAGTACTTC
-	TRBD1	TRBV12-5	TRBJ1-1	CASGLGPKTGESTEAFF	TGTGCTAGTGGTTTGGGGCCCAAAACAGGGGAGAGCACTGAAGCTTTCTTT
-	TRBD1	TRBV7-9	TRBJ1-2	CASSLGDRGKDGYTF	TGTGCCAGCAGCTTAGGTGACAGGGGAAAGGATGGCTACACCTTC
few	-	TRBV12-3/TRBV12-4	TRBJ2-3	CASSLMGVPTDTQYF	TGTGCCAGCAGTTTGATGGGGGTTCCCACAGATACGCAGTATTTT
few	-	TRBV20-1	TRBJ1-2	CSALLHDGYGYTF	TGCAGTGCTCTCTTGCACGACGGATATGGCTACACCTTC
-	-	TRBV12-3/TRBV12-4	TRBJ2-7	CASSPRQPRYEQYF	TGTGCCAGCAGTCCCCGACAGCCCCGCTACGAGCAGTACTTC
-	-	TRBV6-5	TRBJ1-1	CASSYSQGRGTEAFF	TGTGCCAGCAGTTACTCCCAGGGGCGGGGGACTGAAGCTTTCTTT
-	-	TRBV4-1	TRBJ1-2	CASSRGWVYGYTF	TGCGCCAGCAGTCGAGGGTGGGTCTATGGCTACACCTTC
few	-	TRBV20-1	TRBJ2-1	CSAGTGLRLVGEQFF	TGCAGTGCTGGGACTGGCCTAAGACTGGTTGGAGAGCAGTTCTTC
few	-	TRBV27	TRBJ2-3	CASSLGLGVVDTQYF	TGTGCCAGCAGTTTGGGCTTAGGAGTTGTAGATACGCAGTATTTT
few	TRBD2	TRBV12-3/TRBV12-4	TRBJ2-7	CASSLAATRLAGENYEQYF	TGTGCCAGCAGTTTAGCGGCTACGCGACTAGCGGGAGAGAACTACGAGCAGTACTTC
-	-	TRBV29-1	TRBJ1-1	CSASRSGPTEAFF	TGCAGCGCCTCCCGTTCCGGTCCCACTGAAGCTTTCTTT
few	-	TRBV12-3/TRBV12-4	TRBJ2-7	CASSNNEPVAYEQYF	TGTGCCAGCAGCAATAACGAGCCCGTAGCCTACGAGCAGTACTTC
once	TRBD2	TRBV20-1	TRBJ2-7	CSAGSGSYEQYF	TGCAGTGCCGGGAGCGGGAGCTACGAGCAGTACTTC
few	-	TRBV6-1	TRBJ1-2	CASNRAANYGYTF	TGTGCCAGCAATCGGGCCGCAAACTATGGCTACACCTTC
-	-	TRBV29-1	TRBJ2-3	CSVEGPTGDTQYF	TGCAGCGTGGAGGGTCCCACGGGGGATACGCAGTATTTT
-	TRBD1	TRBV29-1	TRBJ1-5	CSARDRGQGQPQHF	TGCAGCGCGCGGGACAGGGGGCAAGGTCAGCCCCAGCATTTT
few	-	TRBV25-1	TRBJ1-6	CASSSQEFSGTYSDNSPLHF	TGTGCCAGCAGTTCTCAAGAATTCTCCGGGACATATAGTGATAATTCACCCCTCCACTTT
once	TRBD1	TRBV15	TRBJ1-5	CATSKTGGGGYSNQPQHF	TGTGCCACCAGCAAGACAGGGGGCGGTGGGTATAGCAATCAGCCCCAGCATTTT
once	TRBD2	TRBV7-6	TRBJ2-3	CASSLSSSGVGTDSQNF	TGCGCCAGCAGCTTATCGTCTAGCGGCGTGGGCACAGATTCGCAGAATTTT
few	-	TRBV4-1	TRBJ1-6	CASSQPGAGSPLHF	TGCGCCAGCAGCCAACCGGGGGCAGGATCACCCCTCCACTTT
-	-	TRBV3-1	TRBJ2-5	CASSQEAGTETQYF	TGTGCCAGCAGCCAAGAGGCGGGGACGGAGACCCAGTACTTC